Shown below are 11 T cell receptor beta chains from a single sample sequenced in a study of beta chain features in type 1 diabetes. Every isolated RNA sample was fully reverse transcribed, so sequencing captured expressed TCRB transcripts. TCRdb's copy holds only in-frame clones and misses some; the assay was immunoSEQ multiplex PCR. This sample has 150,000 to 200,000 clones, with approximately 13% found just once. Sequenced: central memory CD4+ T cells from blood. The source is a woman aged 18-30 years in good health.

The chain has TRBV7-9 and TRBJ2-5; D gene uncertain. V dropped 1 base and J dropped 5 bases, with 8 bases sitting between them. CDR1 SEHNR and CDR2 FQNEAQ come from the germline V gene (reference sequence). The CDR3 spans 13 residues. The CDR3 spells CASSLGNGETQYF. The DNA of the CDR3 is TGTGCCAGCAGCTTAGGGAACGGGGAGACCCAGTACTTC. The variable domain in full, completed from reference TRBV7-9 and TRBJ2-5, reads DTGVSQNPRHKITKRGQNVTFRCDPISEHNRLYWYRQTLGQGPEFLTYFQNEAQLEKSRLLSDRFSAERPKGSFSTLEIQRTEQGDSAMYLCASSLGNGETQYFGPGTRLLVL.

This clone was found a few times. The chain couples TRBV7-7 to TRBJ2-3; the D gene is possibly TRBD2 (6 bases). Germline V gene sequence: CDR1 SSHAT, CDR2 FNYEAQ (reference sequence). Trimming removed 5 bases from V and 4 bases from J, with 10 bases in between. The CDR3 length is 13 residues. The CDR3 DNA follows: TGTGCCAGCAGCCTTGGGGAGGCAGATACGCAGTATTTT. Encoded protein: CASSLGEADTQYF.

There are a few counts of this clone. The CDR3 loop reads CASSPMTSASTGELFF. The CDR3 region has the DNA TGTGCCAGCAGCCCGATGACTAGCGCTTCCACCGGGGAGCTGTTTTTT. V gene TRBV5-6 combines with J gene TRBJ2-2, with TRBD2 identical over 8 bases. V was pared by 4 bases and J by 4 bases, with 9 bases of the junction left unmatched. The CDR3 has 16 amino acids. Germline lookup yields CDR1 SGHDT and CDR2 YYEEEE.

The table lists this clone with a few counts. The V gene is TRBV5-1, the J gene TRBJ2-5; 8 bases align to TRBD2. After removal of 5 bases from V and 2 bases from J, the junction contained 8 bases not matched to a gene. Germline assignment: CDR1 SGHRS and CDR2 YFSETQ. The CDR3 is 15 amino acids. CDR3: CASSGASGHQETQYF. CDR3 sequence (DNA): TGCGCCAGCAGTGGGGCTAGCGGGCATCAAGAGACCCAGTACTTC.

This chain connects TRBV5-1 to TRBJ2-5; D call uncertain. Trimming pared 0 bases from V and 2 bases from J, leaving 8 bases between. CDR3 length: 14 amino acids. Germline V gene data show CDR1 as SGHRS and CDR2 as YFSETQ. CDR3 protein: CASSLVQTQETQYF. CDR3 bases: TGCGCCAGCAGCTTGGTTCAGACTCAAGAGACCCAGTACTTC.

This chain uses TRBV4-3 with TRBJ2-3, with D possibly matching TRBD2 (5 bases). This CDR3 contains 15 residues. The germline CDR1 and CDR2 sequences are LGHNA and YSLEER. V was pared by 4 bases and J by 3 bases, with 14 bases between. The CDR3, as DNA: TGCGCCAGCAGCCCCAACCTGGACTTTACAGATACGCAGTATTTT. Encoded protein: CASSPNLDFTDTQYF.

This clone was seen a few times. The chain combines TRBV6-6 with TRBJ2-7, with D tentatively TRBD2 (6 bases). The CDR3 is made up of 11 amino acids. V was trimmed by 7 bases and J by 6 bases, leaving 10 bases between them. Per germline, CDR1 MNHNY and CDR2 SVGAGI (reference sequence). This CDR3 is CASTYGSEQYF. CDR3 coding DNA: TGTGCCAGCACCTACGGGAGCGAGCAGTACTTC.

The chain joins TRBV5-1 to TRBJ1-2; D may be TRBD1 (6 bases). Trimming took off 6 bases at V and 7 bases at J, with 19 bases between the two ends. The length of the CDR3 is 14 residues. Per germline, CDR1 SGHRS and CDR2 YFSETQ. In nucleotides, the CDR3 is TGCGCCAGCACCAATGCGAGGGGGAAGTCTGGCTACACCTTC. Translation gives CASTNARGKSGYTF.

The chain links TRBV27 to TRBJ1-5; D gene unclear. Trimming took 3 bases from V and 2 from J, leaving 14 bases between them. In germline, CDR1 is MNHEY, CDR2 SMNVEV (reference sequence). There are 16 residues in the CDR3. CDR3 bases: TGTGCCAGCAGTTTTGAGAGGGTGGTAGGCAATCAGCCCCAGCATTTT. Translation gives CASSFERVVGNQPQHF.

This clone was detected a few times. This chain links TRBV7-2 with TRBJ2-5, with D maybe TRBD2 (5 bases). V gave up 0 bases and J gave up 2 bases, with 7 bases separating them. The germline CDR1 and CDR2 sequences are SGHTA and FQGNSA. The CDR3 runs to 14 residues. CDR3 in DNA: TGTGCCAGCAGCTTAGCCGGGATTCAAGAGACCCAGTACTTC. This translates into CASSLAGIQETQYF.

The rearrangement joins TRBV19 to TRBJ2-7, with 10 nucleotides matching TRBD2. The CDR3 loop spans 14 amino acids. Trimming at V came to 11 bases and at J to 3 bases, leaving 10 bases not matched to a gene. Germline V CDR1 and CDR2: LNHDA, SQIVND (reference sequence). DNA for the CDR3: TGTGCCGGCTTGAAGCGGGAGGGTCGCTACGAGCAGTACTTC. Protein sequence: CAGLKREGRYEQYF.